This T cell receptor beta chain was captured by sequencing in a study of T cell responses to AZD1222 COVID-19 vaccine. Per the germline V gene, CDR1 is MNHEY and CDR2 is SVGAGI. This CDR3 is 15 amino acids long. V was shortened by 7 bases and J by 10 bases, with 20 bases between the two germline ends. Sequencing was performed with immunoSEQ multiplex PCR; in TCRdb, only in-frame clones are kept and a portion is missing. The sample holds roughly 85,000 clones, about nine tenths seen once. This receptor was taken from an adult who received the AZD1222 COVID-19 vaccine. The J gene is TRBJ1-6, the V gene TRBV6-5; D perhaps matches TRBD1 (6 bases). The specimen was peripheral blood, collected 28 days after the second AZD1222 dose. CDR3 residues: CASTQRWDKESPLHF. In DNA form, the CDR3 reads TGTGCCAGCACCCAAAGGTGGGACAAGGAATCACCCCTCCACTTT.